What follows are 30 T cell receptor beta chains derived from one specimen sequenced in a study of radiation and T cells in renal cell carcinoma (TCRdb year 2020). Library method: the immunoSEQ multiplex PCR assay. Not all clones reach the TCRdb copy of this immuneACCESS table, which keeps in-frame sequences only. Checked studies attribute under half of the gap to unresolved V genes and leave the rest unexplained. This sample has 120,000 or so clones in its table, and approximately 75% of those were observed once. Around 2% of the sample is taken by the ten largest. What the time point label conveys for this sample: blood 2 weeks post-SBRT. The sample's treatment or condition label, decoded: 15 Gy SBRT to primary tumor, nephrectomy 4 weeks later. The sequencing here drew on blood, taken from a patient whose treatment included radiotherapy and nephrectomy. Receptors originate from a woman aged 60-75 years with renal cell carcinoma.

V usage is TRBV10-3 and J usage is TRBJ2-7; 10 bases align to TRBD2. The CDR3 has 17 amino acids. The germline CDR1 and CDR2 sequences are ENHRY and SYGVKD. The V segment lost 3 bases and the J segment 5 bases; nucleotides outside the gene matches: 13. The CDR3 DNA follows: TGTGCCATCAGTGATTTCCCCACTAGCGGGATGGGCCACGAGCAGTACTTC. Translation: CAISDFPTSGMGHEQYF.

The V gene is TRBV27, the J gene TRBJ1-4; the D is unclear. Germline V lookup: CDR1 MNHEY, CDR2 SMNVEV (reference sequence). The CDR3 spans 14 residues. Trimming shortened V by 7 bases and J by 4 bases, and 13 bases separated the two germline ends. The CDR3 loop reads CASTGSLNNEKLFF. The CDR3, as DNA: TGTGCCAGCACTGGGAGCCTAAATAATGAAAAACTGTTTTTT.

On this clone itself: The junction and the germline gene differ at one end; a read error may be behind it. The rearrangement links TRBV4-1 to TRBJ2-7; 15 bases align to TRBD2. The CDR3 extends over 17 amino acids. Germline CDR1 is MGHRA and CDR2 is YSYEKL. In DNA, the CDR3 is TGCGCCAGTAGCCTCGGGACTAGCGGGGGGAGCTCCTACGAGCAGTACTTC. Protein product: CASSLGTSGGSSYEQYF.

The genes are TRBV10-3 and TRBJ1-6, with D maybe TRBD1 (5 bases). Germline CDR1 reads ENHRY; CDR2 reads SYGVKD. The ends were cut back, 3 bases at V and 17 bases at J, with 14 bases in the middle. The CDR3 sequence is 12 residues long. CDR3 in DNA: TGTGCCATCAGTGATCCGGGGGGAGGTATCCACTTT. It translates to CAISDPGGGIHF.

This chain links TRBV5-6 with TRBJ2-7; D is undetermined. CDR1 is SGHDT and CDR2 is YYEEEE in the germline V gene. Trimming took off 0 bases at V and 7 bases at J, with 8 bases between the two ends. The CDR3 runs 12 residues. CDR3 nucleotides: TGTGCCAGCAGCTTGGCTTTGGAGGAGCAGTACTTC. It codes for CASSLALEEQYF.

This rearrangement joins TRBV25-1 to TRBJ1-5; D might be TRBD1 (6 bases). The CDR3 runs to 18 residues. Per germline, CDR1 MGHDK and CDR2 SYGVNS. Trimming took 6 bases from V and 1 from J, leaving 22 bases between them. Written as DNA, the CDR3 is TGTGCCAGCAGCGGAGGGGCAGGGGTCGACCTCAGCAATCAGCCCCAGCATTTT. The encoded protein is CASSGGAGVDLSNQPQHF.

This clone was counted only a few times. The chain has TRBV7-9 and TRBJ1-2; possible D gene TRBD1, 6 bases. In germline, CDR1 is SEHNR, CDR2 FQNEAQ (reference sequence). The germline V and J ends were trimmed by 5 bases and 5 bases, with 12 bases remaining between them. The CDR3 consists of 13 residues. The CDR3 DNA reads TGTGCCAGCAGCCGCGGACAGTCTTATGGCTACACCTTC. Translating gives CASSRGQSYGYTF.

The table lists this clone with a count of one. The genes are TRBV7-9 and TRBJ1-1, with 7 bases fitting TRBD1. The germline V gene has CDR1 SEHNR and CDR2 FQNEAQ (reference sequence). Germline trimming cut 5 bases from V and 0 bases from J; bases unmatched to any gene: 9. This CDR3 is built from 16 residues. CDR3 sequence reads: CASSQYRQGMNTEAFF. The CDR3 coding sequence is TGTGCCAGCAGCCAATACCGACAGGGAATGAACACTGAAGCTTTCTTT.

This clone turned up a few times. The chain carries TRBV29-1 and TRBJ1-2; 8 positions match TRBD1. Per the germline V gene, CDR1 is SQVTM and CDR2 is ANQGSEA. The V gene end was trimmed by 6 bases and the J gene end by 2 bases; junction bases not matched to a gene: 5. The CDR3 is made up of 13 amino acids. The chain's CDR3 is CSVRRQGNYGYTF. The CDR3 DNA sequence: TGCAGCGTAAGGAGACAGGGGAACTATGGCTACACCTTC. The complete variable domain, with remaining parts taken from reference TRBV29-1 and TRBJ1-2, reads SAVISQKPSRDICQRGTSLTIQCQVDSQVTMMFWYRQQPGQSLTLIATANQGSEATYESGFVIDKFPISRPNLTFSTLTVSNMSPEDSSIYLCSVRRQGNYGYTFGSGTRLTVV.

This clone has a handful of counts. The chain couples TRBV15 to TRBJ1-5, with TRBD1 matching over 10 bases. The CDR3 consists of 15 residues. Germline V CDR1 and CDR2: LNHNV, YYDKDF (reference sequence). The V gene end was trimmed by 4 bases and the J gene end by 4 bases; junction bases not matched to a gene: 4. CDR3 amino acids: CATSIRTGGNQPQHF. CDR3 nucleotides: TGTGCCACCAGCATCAGGACAGGGGGGAATCAGCCCCAGCATTTT.

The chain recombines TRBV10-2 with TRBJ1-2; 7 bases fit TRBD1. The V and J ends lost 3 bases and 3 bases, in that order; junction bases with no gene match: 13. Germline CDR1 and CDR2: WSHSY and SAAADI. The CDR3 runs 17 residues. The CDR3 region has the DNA TGCGCCAGCAGTGACAGAGGGGGCGCATTTCTCCACTATGGCTACACCTTC. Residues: CASSDRGGAFLHYGYTF.

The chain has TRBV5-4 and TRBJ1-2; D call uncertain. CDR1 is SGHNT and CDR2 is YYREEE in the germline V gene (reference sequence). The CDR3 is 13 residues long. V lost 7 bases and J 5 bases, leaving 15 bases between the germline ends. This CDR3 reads CASARPEHYGYTF. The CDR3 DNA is TGTGCCAGCGCCCGCCCAGAACATTATGGCTACACCTTC.

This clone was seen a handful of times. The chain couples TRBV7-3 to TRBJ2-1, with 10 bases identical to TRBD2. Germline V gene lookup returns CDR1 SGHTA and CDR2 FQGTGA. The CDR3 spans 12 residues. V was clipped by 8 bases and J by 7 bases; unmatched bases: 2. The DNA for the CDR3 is TGTGCCAGCGGACTAGCGGTTAATGAGCAGTTCTTC. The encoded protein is CASGLAVNEQFF.

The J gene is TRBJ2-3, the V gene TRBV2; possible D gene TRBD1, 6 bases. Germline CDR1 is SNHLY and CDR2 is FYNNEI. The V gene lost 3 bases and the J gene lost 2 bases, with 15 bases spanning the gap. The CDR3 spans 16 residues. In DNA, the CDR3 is TGTGCCAGCAGTGAGTCGGGACACTATATCACAGATACGCAGTATTTT. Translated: CASSESGHYITDTQYF.

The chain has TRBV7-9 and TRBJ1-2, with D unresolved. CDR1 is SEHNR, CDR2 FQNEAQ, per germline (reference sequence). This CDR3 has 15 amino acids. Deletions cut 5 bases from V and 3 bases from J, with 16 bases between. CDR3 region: CASSPRWQADYGYTF. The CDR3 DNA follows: TGTGCCAGCAGCCCTCGATGGCAGGCGGACTATGGCTACACCTTC.

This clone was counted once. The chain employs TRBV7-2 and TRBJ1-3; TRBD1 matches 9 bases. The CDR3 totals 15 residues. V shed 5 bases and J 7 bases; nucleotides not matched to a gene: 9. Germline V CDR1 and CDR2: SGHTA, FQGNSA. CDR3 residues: CASSLGQGFTNTIYF. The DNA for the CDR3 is TGTGCCAGCAGCCTGGGACAGGGATTTACGAACACCATATATTTT.

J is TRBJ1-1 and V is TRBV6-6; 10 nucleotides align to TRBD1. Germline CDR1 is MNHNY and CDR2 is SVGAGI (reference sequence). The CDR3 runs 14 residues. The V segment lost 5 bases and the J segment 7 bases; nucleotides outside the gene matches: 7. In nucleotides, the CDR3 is TGTGCCAGCAGTAACTACGGGACAGGGGATGAAGCTTTCTTT. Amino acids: CASSNYGTGDEAFF.

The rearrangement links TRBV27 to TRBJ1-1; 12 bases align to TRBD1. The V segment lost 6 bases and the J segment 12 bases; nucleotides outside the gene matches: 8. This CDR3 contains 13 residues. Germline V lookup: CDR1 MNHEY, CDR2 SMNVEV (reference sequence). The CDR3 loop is CASSPGQGARSFF. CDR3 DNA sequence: TGTGCCAGCAGCCCGGGACAGGGGGCGAGATCTTTCTTT.

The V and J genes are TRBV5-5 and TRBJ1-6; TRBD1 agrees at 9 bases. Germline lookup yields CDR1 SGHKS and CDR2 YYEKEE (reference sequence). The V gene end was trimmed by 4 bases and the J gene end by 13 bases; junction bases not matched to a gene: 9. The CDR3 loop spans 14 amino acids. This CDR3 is CASSPGQGPGPLHF. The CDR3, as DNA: TGTGCCAGCAGCCCGGGACAGGGCCCTGGGCCCCTCCACTTT.

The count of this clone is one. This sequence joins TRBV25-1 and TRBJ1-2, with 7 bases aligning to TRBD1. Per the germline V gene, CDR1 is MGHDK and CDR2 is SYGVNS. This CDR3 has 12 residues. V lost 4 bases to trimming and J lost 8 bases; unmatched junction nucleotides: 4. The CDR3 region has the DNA TGTGCCAGCAGTGGAGGGGGCGGGGGCTACACCTTC. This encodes CASSGGGGGYTF.

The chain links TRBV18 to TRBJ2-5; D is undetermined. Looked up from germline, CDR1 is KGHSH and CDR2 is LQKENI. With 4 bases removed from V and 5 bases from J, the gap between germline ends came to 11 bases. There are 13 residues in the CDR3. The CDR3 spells CASSQGNGETQYF. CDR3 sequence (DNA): TGTGCCAGCTCACAAGGGAATGGCGAGACCCAGTACTTC.

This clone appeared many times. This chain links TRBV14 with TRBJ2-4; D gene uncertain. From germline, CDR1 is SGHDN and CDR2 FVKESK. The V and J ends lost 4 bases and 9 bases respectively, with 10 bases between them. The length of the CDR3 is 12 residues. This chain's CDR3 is CASSLGRSIQYF. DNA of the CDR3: TGTGCCAGCAGCCTTGGGCGGAGCATTCAGTACTTC.

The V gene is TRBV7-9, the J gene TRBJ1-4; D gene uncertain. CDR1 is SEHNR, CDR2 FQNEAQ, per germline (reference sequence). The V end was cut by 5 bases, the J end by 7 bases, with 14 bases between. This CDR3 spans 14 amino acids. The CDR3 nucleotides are TGTGCCAGCAGCCAAGAACTACAAACTGAAAAACTGTTTTTT. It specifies CASSQELQTEKLFF. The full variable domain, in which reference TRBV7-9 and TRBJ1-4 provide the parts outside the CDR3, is DTGVSQNPRHKITKRGQNVTFRCDPISEHNRLYWYRQTLGQGPEFLTYFQNEAQLEKSRLLSDRFSAERPKGSFSTLEIQRTEQGDSAMYLCASSQELQTEKLFFGSGTQLSVL.

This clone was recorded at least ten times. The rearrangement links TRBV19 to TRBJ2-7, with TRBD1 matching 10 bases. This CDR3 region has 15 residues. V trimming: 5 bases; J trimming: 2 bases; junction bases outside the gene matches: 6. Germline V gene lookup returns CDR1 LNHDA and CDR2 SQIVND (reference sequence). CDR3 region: CASSFPGQGTYEQYF. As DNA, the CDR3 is TGTGCCAGTAGTTTCCCGGGACAGGGGACCTACGAGCAGTACTTC.

The CDR3 reads CASSYTGGAYYGYTF. DNA of the CDR3: TGTGCCAGCAGCTACACAGGGGGCGCTTACTATGGCTACACCTTC. V usage is TRBV7-2 and J usage is TRBJ1-2, with TRBD1 matching 9 bases. The CDR3 loop spans 15 amino acids. V was clipped by 4 bases and J by 3 bases; unmatched bases: 6. Looked up from germline, CDR1 is SGHTA and CDR2 is FQGNSA.

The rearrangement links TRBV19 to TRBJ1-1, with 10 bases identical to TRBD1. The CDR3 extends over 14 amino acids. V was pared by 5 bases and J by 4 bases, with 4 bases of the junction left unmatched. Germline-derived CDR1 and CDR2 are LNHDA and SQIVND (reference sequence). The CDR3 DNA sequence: TGTGCCAGTAGTCCCGGACAGGGGGTCACTGAAGCTTTCTTT. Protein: CASSPGQGVTEAFF.

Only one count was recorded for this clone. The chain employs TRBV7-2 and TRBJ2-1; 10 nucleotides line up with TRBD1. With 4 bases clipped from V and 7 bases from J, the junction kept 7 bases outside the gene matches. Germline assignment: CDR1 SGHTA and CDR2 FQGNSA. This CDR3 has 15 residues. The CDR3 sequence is CASSSGTGERNEQFF. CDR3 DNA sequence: TGTGCCAGCAGCTCCGGGACAGGGGAAAGGAATGAGCAGTTCTTC.

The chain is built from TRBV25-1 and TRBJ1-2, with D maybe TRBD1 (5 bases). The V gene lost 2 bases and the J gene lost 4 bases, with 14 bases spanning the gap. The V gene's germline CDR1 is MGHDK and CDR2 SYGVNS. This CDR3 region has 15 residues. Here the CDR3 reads CASSEPGITSYGYTF. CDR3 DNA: TGTGCCAGCAGTGAACCAGGGATAACTTCCTATGGCTACACCTTC.

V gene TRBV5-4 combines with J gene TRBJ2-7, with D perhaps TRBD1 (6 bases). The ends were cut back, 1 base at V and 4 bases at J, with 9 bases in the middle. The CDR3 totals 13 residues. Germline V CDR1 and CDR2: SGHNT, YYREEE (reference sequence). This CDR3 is CASSLTGYYEQYF. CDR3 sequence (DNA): TGTGCCAGCAGCTTGACAGGGTATTACGAGCAGTACTTC.

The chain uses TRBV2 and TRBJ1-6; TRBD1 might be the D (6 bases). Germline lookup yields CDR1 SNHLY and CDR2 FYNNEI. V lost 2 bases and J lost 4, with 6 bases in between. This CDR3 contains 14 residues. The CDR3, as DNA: TGTGCCAGCAGTGAAACAGGGTATAATTCACCCCTCCACTTT. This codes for CASSETGYNSPLHF.